This TCR beta chain is from a study of identical twins. The study, taken as a whole, reports: Without tracking the same donors, conclusions rested on cross-sectional statistical analysis. Insertions ran lower in abundant cord blood beta clonotypes, though not in memory repertoires.

The CDR3 is made up of 16 amino acids. CDR1 DFQATT and CDR2 SNEGSKA come from the germline V gene (reference sequence). After template switching added a universal primer site, the resulting cDNA carried unique molecular identifiers. TCRdb called the 5' RACE reads again in MiXCR, with one record for every CDR3 protein. The sample has roughly 1.6 million distinct CDR3 sequences, about 31% seen once. This clonotype was picked up one time. Its antigen is not known. Mismatch with germline at one junction end may stem from a read error. Sample: cord blood. This rearrangement joins TRBV20-1 to TRBJ2-3; D gene unclear. The TCR comes from a newborn girl in good health. Written as DNA, the CDR3 is TGCAATGCTAGAGAGTCGGAAGGATATAGCACAGATACGCAGTATTTT. As protein: CNARESEGYSTDTQYF.